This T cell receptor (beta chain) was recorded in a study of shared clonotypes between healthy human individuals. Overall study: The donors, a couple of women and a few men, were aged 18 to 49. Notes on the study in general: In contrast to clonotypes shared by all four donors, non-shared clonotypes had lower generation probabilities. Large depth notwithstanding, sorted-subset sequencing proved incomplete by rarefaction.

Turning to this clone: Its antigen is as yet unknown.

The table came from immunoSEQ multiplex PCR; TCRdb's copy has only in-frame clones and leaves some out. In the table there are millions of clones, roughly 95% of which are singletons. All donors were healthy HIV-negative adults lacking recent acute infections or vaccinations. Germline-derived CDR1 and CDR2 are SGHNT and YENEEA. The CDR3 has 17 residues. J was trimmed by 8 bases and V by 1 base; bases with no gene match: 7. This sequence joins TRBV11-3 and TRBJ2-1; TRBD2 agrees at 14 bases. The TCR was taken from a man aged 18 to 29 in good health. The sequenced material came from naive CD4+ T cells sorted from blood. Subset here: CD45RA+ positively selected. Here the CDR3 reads CASSLGGLAGESYEQFF. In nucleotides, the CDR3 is TGTGCCAGCAGCTTAGGGGGACTAGCGGGAGAGTCTTATGAGCAGTTCTTC.